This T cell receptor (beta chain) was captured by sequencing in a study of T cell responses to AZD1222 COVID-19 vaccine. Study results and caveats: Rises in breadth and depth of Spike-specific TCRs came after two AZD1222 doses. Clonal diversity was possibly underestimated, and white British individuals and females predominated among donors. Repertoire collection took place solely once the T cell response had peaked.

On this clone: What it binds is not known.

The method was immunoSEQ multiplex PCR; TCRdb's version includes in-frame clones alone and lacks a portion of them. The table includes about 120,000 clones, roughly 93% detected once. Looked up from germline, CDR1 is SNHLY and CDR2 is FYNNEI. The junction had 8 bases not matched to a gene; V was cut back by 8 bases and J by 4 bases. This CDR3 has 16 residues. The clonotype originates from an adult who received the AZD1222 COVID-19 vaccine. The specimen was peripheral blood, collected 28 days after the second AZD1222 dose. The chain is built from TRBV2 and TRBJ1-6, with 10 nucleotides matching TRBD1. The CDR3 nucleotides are TGTGCCAGCGCGACCCTGGACAGGGGGTATAATTCACCCCTCCACTTT. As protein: CASATLDRGYNSPLHF.